One and the same sample provided the 32 T cell receptor beta chains below, sequenced in a study of blood T cells in healthy people across ages. With a J-beta primer mix and a sample-barcoded 5' primer, a second PCR ran about 7 to 11 cycles. TCRdb re-called the 5' RACE reads through MiXCR, storing one row per CDR3 protein. The repertoire holds roughly 1.7 million distinct CDR3 sequences, with around 36% as singletons. Material: blood. Every receptor here comes from a woman aged 30 to 39 in good health.

This clonotype was detected a few times. The rearrangement links TRBV10-3 to TRBJ2-2; TRBD2 aligns across 9 bases. V lost 4 bases and J lost 1; bases outside the gene matches: 1. The CDR3 runs 15 residues. Germline V gene lookup returns CDR1 ENHRY and CDR2 SYGVKD. CDR3 loop: CAISGTSENTGELFF. CDR3 DNA: TGTGCCATCAGTGGGACTAGCGAGAACACCGGGGAGCTGTTTTTT.

Comments on this clonotype: At one end, the junction sequence differs from germline, possibly due to a read error. The chain employs TRBV3-1 and TRBJ2-7; 7 bases fit TRBD1. The CDR3 is 15 amino acids. CDR1 and CDR2 (germline): LGHDT, YNNKEL (reference sequence). This CDR3 reads CASSKDRAIGYEQYF. CDR3 sequence (DNA): TGTGCCAGCAGCAAAGACAGGGCGATTGGCTACGAGCAGTACTTC.

This chain joins TRBV11-2 and TRBJ2-5; the match to TRBD1 covers 8 bases. The J call may be wrong; the DNA end is better matched by TRBJ2-7. The CDR3 extends over 15 amino acids. Germline V CDR1 and CDR2: SGHAT, FQNNGV. CDR3 residues: CASSFRTGSSIEQYF. The CDR3 DNA reads TGTGCCAGCAGCTTTAGGACAGGGTCGTCAATCGAGCAGTACTTC.

The chain joins TRBV6-5 to TRBJ2-1; 8 positions match TRBD2. This CDR3 comprises 18 residues. Germline values: CDR1 MNHEY, CDR2 SVGAGI. Germline trimming cut 5 bases from V and 0 bases from J; bases unmatched to any gene: 12. The CDR3 DNA is TGTGCCAGCAGTCACGGCGCTAGCGGGCTTTCCTCCTACAATGAGCAGTTCTTC. This gives the protein CASSHGASGLSSYNEQFF.

The chain links TRBV29-1 to TRBJ2-5; D gene ambiguous. The germline CDR1 and CDR2 sequences are SQVTM and ANQGSEA. V lost 3 bases to trimming and J lost 3 bases, with 14 bases between them. The CDR3 runs to 14 residues. CDR3 in amino acids: CSVDIETKKETQYF. CDR3 DNA sequence: TGCAGCGTTGACATCGAGACAAAAAAAGAGACCCAGTACTTC.

The chain combines TRBV10-3 with TRBJ2-5; 9 nucleotides agree with TRBD1. CDR1 ENHRY and CDR2 SYGVKD come from the germline V gene. Losses at the gene ends were 5 bases for V and 11 bases for J; bases not matched to a gene: 30. This CDR3 has 20 amino acids. The CDR3: CAISYPPTGGGGSTGNEQYF. The CDR3 DNA follows: TGTGCCATCAGTTACCCCCCAACAGGGGGCGGAGGGTCTACGGGCAATGAGCAGTACTTC.

The chain combines TRBV6-1 with TRBJ1-1; the match to TRBD1 covers 9 bases. V was clipped by 6 bases and J by 3 bases; unmatched bases: 5. This CDR3 is built from 14 residues. Looked up from germline, CDR1 is MNHNS and CDR2 is SASEGT. The CDR3 sequence: CASREQGAHTEAFF. The CDR3 bases are TGTGCCAGCAGGGAACAGGGGGCTCACACTGAAGCTTTCTTT.

The chain joins TRBV20-1 to TRBJ2-5, with D hard to call. Germline V gene sequence: CDR1 DFQATT, CDR2 SNEGSKA (reference sequence). V dropped 5 bases and J dropped 11 bases, with 18 bases sitting between them. This CDR3 is 12 amino acids long. CDR3 amino acids: CSALRANSKQYF. The CDR3 DNA is TGCAGTGCTCTAAGGGCGAATTCCAAGCAGTACTTC.

The chain recombines TRBV6-1 with TRBJ2-6; D uncertain. V was shortened by 2 bases and J by 2 bases, with 7 bases between the two germline ends. The CDR3 is 15 residues long. Germline V gives CDR1 MNHNS, CDR2 SASEGT. CDR3 DNA: TGTGCCAGCAGTGAAAGTGGAACTGGGGCCAACGTCCTGACTTTC. Protein product: CASSESGTGANVLTF.

J is TRBJ2-7 and V is TRBV28, with D perhaps TRBD1 (5 bases). Trimming stripped 1 base from V and 2 bases from J, with 9 bases between. The germline V gene encodes CDR1 MDHEN and CDR2 SYDVKM. CDR3 length: 14 residues. CDR3 bases: TGTGCCAGCAGTTTATTGACAGTTACCTACGAGCAGTACTTC. Translation: CASSLLTVTYEQYF.

In its sample, this clonotype was seen a few times. J is TRBJ2-1 and V is TRBV5-1; perhaps TRBD1 as D (6 bases). V was pared by 3 bases and J by 3 bases, with 13 bases between. The CDR3 spans 15 residues. Germline values: CDR1 SGHRS, CDR2 YFSETQ. The CDR3 DNA reads as TGCGCCAGCAGCTCACAGGGTACCGACTACAATGAGCAGTTCTTC. Translated, it gives CASSSQGTDYNEQFF.

V is TRBV20-1 and J is TRBJ2-5; D remains ambiguous. Germline CDR1 DFQATT, CDR2 SNEGSKA (reference sequence). The V gene lost 3 bases and the J gene lost 2 bases, with 19 bases spanning the gap. The CDR3 covers 16 residues. Written as DNA, the CDR3 is TGCAGTGCTAGTATAGCCGGGCGAACTGATCAAGAGACCCAGTACTTC. Residues: CSASIAGRTDQETQYF.

A few counts support this clonotype. The rearrangement links TRBV11-1 to TRBJ1-1; D is ambiguous. CDR1 SGHAT and CDR2 FQDESV come from the germline V gene (reference sequence). The CDR3 covers 14 residues. Trimming removed 4 bases from V and 1 base from J, with 10 bases in between. The CDR3 nucleotides are TGTGCCAGCAGCTCCGAGACGGGGAACACTGAAGCTTTCTTT. Translated: CASSSETGNTEAFF.

J is TRBJ1-5 and V is TRBV10-3; D is uncertain. The CDR3 extends over 14 amino acids. CDR1 is ENHRY and CDR2 is SYGVKD in the germline V gene. Trimming stripped 3 bases from V and 1 base from J, with 7 bases between. The DNA of the CDR3 is TGTGCCATCAGTGAAGACCAGAGCAATCAGCCCCAGCATTTT. It encodes CAISEDQSNQPQHF.

CDR3 DNA: TGTGCCTGGAAACTAGCGACAGAGACCCAGTACTTC. Translating it yields CAWKLATETQYF. The chain has TRBV30 and TRBJ2-5; 7 bases map to TRBD2. CDR1 is GTSNPN, CDR2 SVGIG, per germline (reference sequence). The V segment lost 4 bases and the J segment 4 bases; nucleotides outside the gene matches: 3. The CDR3 is 12 residues long.

As regards this clonotype: This could be a read error, since a much larger clone is one nucleotide away. The gene calls are TRBV29-1 and TRBJ2-5; 8 nucleotides match TRBD2. The J call may be faulty, since TRBJ2-1 better matches the DNA end. Germline values: CDR1 SQVTM, CDR2 ANQGSEA. This CDR3 spans 12 amino acids. The CDR3 coding sequence is TGCAGCGTTGCTACTAGCGGAGAGACCCAGTTCTTC. It encodes CSVATSGETQFF.

The chain joins TRBV20-1 to TRBJ1-5, with D maybe TRBD1 (6 bases). V lost 0 bases, J lost 7 bases, and 19 bases lay in between. Germline loops: CDR1 DFQATT, CDR2 SNEGSKA (reference sequence). The CDR3 spans 16 residues. The CDR3 sequence: CSARDNPGAVWQPQHF. CDR3 DNA sequence: TGCAGTGCTAGAGATAACCCGGGGGCAGTGTGGCAGCCCCAGCATTTT.

The rearrangement uses TRBV6-6 and TRBJ1-2; D ambiguous. CDR3 length equals 15 residues. V dropped 0 bases and J dropped 2 bases, with 10 bases sitting between them. CDR1 is MNHNY and CDR2 is SVGAGI in the germline V gene (reference sequence). As DNA, the CDR3 is TGTGCCAGCAGTTACTCGAAGGCATCCAACTATGGCTACACCTTC. Protein sequence: CASSYSKASNYGYTF.

In its sample, this clonotype was seen a few times. The chain is built from TRBV24-1 and TRBJ2-1, with D possibly being TRBD1 or TRBD2 (5 bases each). Germline V CDR1 and CDR2: KGHDR, SFDVKD. V was cut by 2 bases and J by 5 bases, with 15 bases left in between. This CDR3 has 16 amino acids. The DNA of the CDR3 is TGTGCCACCAGTGATTGGGACCTATCGTACCACAATGAGCAGTTCTTC. It encodes CATSDWDLSYHNEQFF.

This clonotype has more than one count but fewer than ten. CDR3 in DNA: TGTGCCAGCAGCGTCAGCCCTGCAGGGCTCTCTGGGGCCAACGTCCTGACTTTC. Amino acid sequence: CASSVSPAGLSGANVLTF. The rearrangement uses TRBV9 and TRBJ2-6, with D possibly matching TRBD1 (5 bases). The CDR3 loop spans 18 amino acids. The germline V and J ends were trimmed by 2 bases and 0 bases, with 15 bases remaining between them. Germline-derived CDR1 and CDR2 are SGDLS and YYNGEE.

This chain uses TRBV5-1 with TRBJ2-1, with a possible D match to TRBD2 (6 bases). Germline V gene data show CDR1 as SGHRS and CDR2 as YFSETQ. This CDR3 is built from 15 residues. The V end lost 0 bases, the J end lost 7 bases, and 14 bases lay between the germline ends. CDR3 nucleotide sequence: TGCGCCAGCAGCTTGGCCGGGCTGGAGGGTAATGAGCAGTTCTTC. Translating gives CASSLAGLEGNEQFF.

The chain joins TRBV20-1 to TRBJ2-7, with D hard to call. Trimming took 4 bases from V and 0 from J, leaving 7 bases between them. Germline V gene lookup returns CDR1 DFQATT and CDR2 SNEGSKA (reference sequence). The CDR3 runs 12 residues. The CDR3 nucleotides are TGCAGTGCTACCAAGAGCTCCTACGAGCAGTACTTC. Amino acids: CSATKSSYEQYF.

This clonotype was found once. The CDR3 protein is CATRTGIGEAFF. The CDR3 DNA reads as TGTGCCACCAGAACAGGGATTGGTGAAGCTTTCTTT. The V and J genes are TRBV27 and TRBJ1-1; tentative D call: TRBD1 (6 bases). The CDR3 is 12 residues long. Germline assignment: CDR1 MNHEY and CDR2 SMNVEV (reference sequence). V was clipped by 10 bases and J by 7 bases, with 16 bases between them.

This clonotype was seen a handful of times. The gene calls are TRBV28 and TRBJ2-7; D ambiguous. V was clipped by 2 bases and J by 3 bases, with 17 bases between them. This CDR3 has 16 residues. Germline V gene data show CDR1 as MDHEN and CDR2 as SYDVKM. CDR3 protein: CASSLDRRSSGYEQYF. Here the CDR3 DNA reads TGTGCCAGCAGTTTAGACCGACGGAGTTCGGGCTACGAGCAGTACTTC.

This clonotype was detected only a few times. The rearrangement joins TRBV20-1 to TRBJ1-1; D unresolved. Germline V gene sequence: CDR1 DFQATT, CDR2 SNEGSKA (reference sequence). The CDR3 length is 14 residues. V was clipped by 0 bases and J by 1 base, with 9 bases between them. CDR3 nucleotide sequence: TGCAGTGCTAGAGATACACAGAAGAACACTGAAGCTTTCTTT. Translated, it gives CSARDTQKNTEAFF.

The chain joins TRBV12-3 or TRBV12-4 to TRBJ2-6, with TRBD1 matching 12 bases. CDR3 length: 19 residues. V lost 6 bases to trimming and J lost 4 bases; unmatched junction nucleotides: 13. CDR3 region: CASRMAPGQGAVGANVLTF. CDR3 nucleotides: TGTGCCAGCAGAATGGCCCCGGGACAGGGGGCGGTAGGGGCCAACGTCCTGACTTTC.

This clonotype was seen at least ten times. The V gene is TRBV7-6, the J gene TRBJ2-7; D is undetermined. CDR3 length: 15 residues. The V and J ends lost 0 bases and 3 bases respectively, with 12 bases between them. Germline V gene sequence: CDR1 SGHVS, CDR2 FNYEAQ. The CDR3 region has the DNA TGTGCCAGCAGCTTAGCCAGCGCAGCCCGCTACGAGCAGTACTTC. Protein sequence: CASSLASAARYEQYF. Using reference TRBV7-6 and TRBJ2-7 for the parts outside the CDR3, the full variable domain is GAGVSQSPRYKVTKRGQDVALRCDPISGHVSLYWYRQALGQGPEFLTYFNYEAQQDKSGLPNDRFSAERPEGSISTLTIQRTEQRDSAMYRCASSLASAARYEQYFGPGTRLTVT.

This clonotype occurred a few times. The chain uses TRBV20-1 and TRBJ2-3; D gene unclear. The CDR3 totals 11 residues. V was cut by 3 bases and J by 5 bases, with 6 bases left in between. CDR1 and CDR2 (germline): DFQATT, SNEGSKA (reference sequence). The CDR3 here is CSARTEDTQYF. CDR3 sequence (DNA): TGCAGTGCTAGGACCGAAGATACGCAGTATTTT.

V and J are TRBV20-1 and TRBJ2-2; 10 nucleotides match TRBD1. Trimming at V came to 4 bases and at J to 6 bases, leaving 5 bases not matched to a gene. Germline values: CDR1 DFQATT, CDR2 SNEGSKA (reference sequence). The CDR3 is 14 amino acids. In DNA, the CDR3 is TGCAGTGCTAACCCCGGGACAGGGGCCGGGGAGCTGTTTTTT. Translated, it gives CSANPGTGAGELFF.

This rearrangement joins TRBV11-2 to TRBJ1-2; 7 bases fit TRBD1. The CDR3 is made up of 14 amino acids. CDR1 SGHAT and CDR2 FQNNGV come from the germline V gene. The junction had 7 bases not matched to a gene; V was cut back by 2 bases and J by 7 bases. The CDR3: CASSLRQGLGGYTF. DNA of the CDR3: TGTGCCAGCAGCTTAAGACAGGGTTTGGGTGGCTACACCTTC.

This clonotype appeared many times. This chain uses TRBV29-1 with TRBJ2-7, with 8 bases lining up with TRBD2. V shed 6 bases, J shed 0 bases, and the junction held 4 bases outside the gene matches. The germline V gene encodes CDR1 SQVTM and CDR2 ANQGSEA. This CDR3 region has 13 residues. The CDR3 loop reads CSVDSGSSYEQYF. CDR3 in DNA: TGCAGCGTCGACAGCGGGAGCTCCTACGAGCAGTACTTC.

The V gene is TRBV20-1, the J gene TRBJ2-7; D gene unclear. V dropped 6 bases and J dropped 2 bases, with 17 bases sitting between them. Per germline, CDR1 DFQATT and CDR2 SNEGSKA (reference sequence). The CDR3 totals 14 residues. The CDR3 loop is CSAAQSDPAYEQYF. The CDR3 DNA follows: TGCAGTGCCGCACAGAGCGACCCGGCCTACGAGCAGTACTTC.